Sequencing of this T cell receptor (beta chain) was carried out in a study of CD8+CD57+ T cells in acquired aplastic anemia. Patients chosen for sequencing had CD8+CD57+ cells that had expanded, as shown by flow cytometry. Trimming removed 5 bases at V and 5 bases at J, with 10 bases between. CDR3 length: 12 amino acids. Germline assignment: CDR1 WSHSY and CDR2 SAAADI. Genomic DNA constituted the template upon which TCR beta VDJ and CDR3 profiling was performed. TCRdb itself ran the reads through MiXCR, one entry per CDR3 protein. The sample lists 190,000 or so distinct CDR3 sequences; approximately 48% were seen once.

Sequencing used sorted CD4+, CD8+, or CD8+CD57+ T cells (not recorded which) from PBMCs. This sequence joins TRBV10-2 and TRBJ2-7; D not resolved. The sequence derives from a human donor with aplastic anemia. The CDR3 DNA reads as TGCGCCAGCAGTTTCACTTGGAACGAGCAGTACTTC. Its translation is CASSFTWNEQYF.